Listed below are T cell receptor beta chains from one sample, sequenced in a study of blood T cell repertoires in COVID-19. Using immunoSEQ multiplex PCR, the repertoire was profiled, and TCRdb retains in-frame clones only, with some absent. There are approximately 76,000 clones in the sample; more than 70% occur only once, and 30% to 45% lies in the top ten. The specimen was peripheral blood. All receptors come from an elderly man with active or convalescent COVID-19. CDR3s include the opening cysteine and the closing phenylalanine or tryptophan. The D gene is left open where the match is weak. Clone size is stated in some rows and not others, as once, few, many or a class when expanded.

V gene,clone size,J gene,D gene,CDR3 protein,CDR3 DNA
TRBV11-2,NA,TRBJ2-7,TRBD1,CASSPTGTGLAYF,TGTGCCAGCAGCCCTACGGGGACAGGGCTAGCGTACTTC
TRBV11-2,NA,TRBJ1-6,NA,CASKPFRGSPLHF,TGTGCCAGCAAACCCTTCAGGGGTTCACCCCTCCACTTT
TRBV5-1,NA,TRBJ2-7,NA,CASSLSGLFNEQYF,TGCGCCAGCAGCTTGTCAGGGTTGTTCAACGAGCAGTACTTC
TRBV7-9,NA,TRBJ2-1,NA,CASSTMTESSYNEQFF,TGTGCCAGCAGCACAATGACAGAGAGCTCCTACAATGAGCAGTTCTTC
TRBV7-3,NA,TRBJ1-2,NA,CASSLGVEGSGGYTF,TGTGCCAGCAGCTTAGGGGTGGAGGGGTCGGGCGGCTACACCTTC
TRBV4-1,NA,TRBJ1-4,TRBD1,CASSHPTGLNEKLFF,TGCGCCAGCAGCCACCCGACAGGGCTTAATGAAAAACTGTTTTTT
TRBV7-9,NA,TRBJ1-5,NA,CASSVGDSNQPQHF,TGTGCCAGCAGCGTTGGAGATAGCAATCAGCCCCAGCATTTT
TRBV7-7,few,TRBJ2-2,TRBD2,CASSSRTSGGNTGELFF,TGTGCCAGCAGCTCGAGGACTAGCGGGGGGAACACCGGGGAGCTGTTTTTT
TRBV4-1,NA,TRBJ2-5,TRBD1,CASSQDFTGGWETQYF,TGCGCCAGCAGCCAAGATTTCACAGGGGGCTGGGAGACCCAGTACTTC
TRBV7-2,once,TRBJ2-7,NA,CASSLEDSTYEQYF,TGTGCCAGCAGCTTAGAGGACTCGACCTACGAGCAGTACTTC
TRBV6-5,NA,TRBJ1-1,TRBD1,CASSNGQGAEAFF,TGTGCCAGCAGCAACGGCCAGGGGGCTGAAGCTTTCTTT
TRBV11-2,NA,TRBJ1-6,TRBD1,CASRRSTGGSPLHF,TGTGCCAGCAGACGTTCGACAGGGGGCTCACCCCTCCACTTT
TRBV30,once,TRBJ2-1,TRBD2,CAWSSTSGGVYNEQFF,TGTGCCTGGAGTTCCACAAGCGGGGGGGTCTACAATGAGCAGTTCTTC
TRBV7-2,NA,TRBJ2-7,NA,CASSAMAGSPYEQYF,TGTGCCAGCAGCGCCATGGCAGGGTCCCCCTACGAGCAGTACTTC
TRBV7-9,few,TRBJ2-7,NA,CASSSGRTAYEQYF,TGTGCCAGCAGCTCGGGTCGAACGGCGTACGAGCAGTACTTC
TRBV21-1,NA,TRBJ1-1,NA,CASSYRERTNTEAFF,TGTGCCAGCAGTTACAGGGAAAGGACGAACACTGAAGCTTTCTTT
TRBV24-1,NA,TRBJ2-7,NA,CATSDLCQAPNYEQYF,TGTGCCACCAGTGATTTGTGCCAGGCCCCCAACTACGAGCAGTACTTC